This T cell receptor (beta chain) was retrieved from a study of blood T cell repertoires in COVID-19. Study as a whole: Acute and convalescent COVID-19 specimens originated in the United States, Italy and Spain. From T cells, B-cell-depleted T cells, or PBMCs came the material, which was cDNA or gDNA.

The recovered donors of Cohort 3 showed two negative PCRs, clearance, or symptom resolution. Sequencing was performed with immunoSEQ multiplex PCR; in TCRdb, only in-frame clones are kept and a portion is missing. The table records a few hundred thousand clones, approximately 89% of them present only once. This receptor was obtained from a woman between 40 and 50 years old who had recovered from COVID-19. Source material: PBMCs or T cells enriched from blood (not recorded which).

The CDR3 region has the DNA TGTGCCACCAGTGCGGGGCGGGGGACCCCAGAAGCTTTCTTT. Protein product: CATSAGRGTPEAFF. The rearrangement uses TRBV24-1 and TRBJ1-1, with a tentative D call TRBD1 (5 bases). The germline V and J ends were trimmed by 5 bases and 8 bases, with 17 bases remaining between them. In germline, CDR1 is KGHDR, CDR2 SFDVKD. This CDR3 has 14 amino acids.